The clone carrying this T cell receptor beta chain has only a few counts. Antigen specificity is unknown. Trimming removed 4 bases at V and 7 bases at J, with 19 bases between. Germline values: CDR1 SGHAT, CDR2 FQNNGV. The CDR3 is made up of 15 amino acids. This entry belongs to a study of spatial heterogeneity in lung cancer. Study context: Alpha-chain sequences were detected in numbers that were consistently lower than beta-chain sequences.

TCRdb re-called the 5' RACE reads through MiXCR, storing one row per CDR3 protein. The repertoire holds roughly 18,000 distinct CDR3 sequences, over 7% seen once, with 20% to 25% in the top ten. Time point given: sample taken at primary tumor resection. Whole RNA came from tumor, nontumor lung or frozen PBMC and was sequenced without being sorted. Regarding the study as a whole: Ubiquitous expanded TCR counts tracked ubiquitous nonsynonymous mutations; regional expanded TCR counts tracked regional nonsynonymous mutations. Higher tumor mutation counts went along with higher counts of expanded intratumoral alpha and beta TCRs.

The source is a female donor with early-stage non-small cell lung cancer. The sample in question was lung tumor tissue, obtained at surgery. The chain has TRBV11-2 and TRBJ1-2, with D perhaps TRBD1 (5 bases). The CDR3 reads CASSSAGRLSSGYTF. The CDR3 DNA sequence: TGTGCCAGCAGCTCCGCGGGACGGTTGAGTTCTGGCTACACCTTC.